A single sample gave rise to the 27 T cell receptor beta chains below, sequenced in a study of blood T cell repertoires in COVID-19. Sequenced by immunoSEQ multiplex PCR; TCRdb stores in-frame clones only, minus some. The sample shows about 240,000 clones, over 80% of them seen only once. The material sequenced was peripheral blood. These receptors came from a human donor in a cohort sampled during active COVID-19.

DNA of the CDR3: TGTGCCAGCAGTGTGTCACAGGGTTATGGCTACACCTTC. As protein: CASSVSQGYGYTF. This rearrangement joins TRBV2 to TRBJ1-2; perhaps TRBD1 as D (6 bases). The CDR3 runs to 13 residues. V was trimmed by 4 bases and J by 5 bases, leaving 11 bases between them. The germline gives CDR1 SNHLY, CDR2 FYNNEI. Variable domain in full (rest from reference TRBV2 and TRBJ1-2): EPEVTQTPSHQVTQMGQEVILRCVPISNHLYFYWYRQILGQKVEFLVSFYNNEISEKSEIFDDQFSVERPDGSNFTLKIRSTKLEDSAMYFCASSVSQGYGYTFGSGTRLTVV.

The rearrangement uses TRBV24-1 and TRBJ2-7, with 9 bases matching TRBD1. Trimming took 3 bases from V and 5 from J; bases not matched to a gene: 7. Germline loops: CDR1 KGHDR, CDR2 SFDVKD. This CDR3 spans 15 amino acids. The CDR3 spells CATSDGRDRAHEQYF. CDR3 bases: TGTGCCACCAGTGATGGCCGGGACAGGGCGCACGAGCAGTACTTC.

Comments on this clone: Sequence at one end of the junction differs from germline and may be a read error. The chain employs TRBV19 and TRBJ2-1; 10 bases map to TRBD1. Germline V gene lookup returns CDR1 LNHDA and CDR2 SQIVND (reference sequence). The CDR3 is made up of 14 amino acids. The CDR3 sequence: CASRLGDRGPEMIF. The DNA for the CDR3 is TGTGCCAGTAGGTTGGGCGACAGGGGGCCGGAAATGATCTTC.

This clone occurred once. V gene TRBV6-5 combines with J gene TRBJ2-7; 8 bases align to TRBD2. Losses at the gene ends were 2 bases for V and 0 bases for J; bases not matched to a gene: 3. Germline V CDR1 and CDR2: MNHEY, SVGAGI. CDR3 size: 15 residues. The CDR3 DNA follows: TGTGCCAGCAGTTACGACCGGGGGGGCTCCTACGAGCAGTACTTC. Amino acids: CASSYDRGGSYEQYF.

This clone was seen just once. This chain uses TRBV15 with TRBJ1-5, with a possible D match to TRBD1 (6 bases). Trimming cost V 5 bases and J 3 bases, with 14 bases left between them. This CDR3 region has 15 residues. The germline CDR1 and CDR2 sequences are LNHNV and YYDKDF (reference sequence). The CDR3 DNA follows: TGTGCCACCAGCGGTACCCGGGACATCAATCAGCCCCAGCATTTT. Protein: CATSGTRDINQPQHF.

V usage is TRBV5-8 and J usage is TRBJ2-7; 9 nucleotides agree with TRBD1. The CDR3 spans 14 residues. In germline, CDR1 is SGHTS, CDR2 YDEGEE. V lost 0 bases, J lost 9 bases, and 7 bases stayed unmatched. CDR3 loop: CASSLDRGQVRQYF. As DNA, the CDR3 is TGTGCCAGCAGCTTGGACAGGGGGCAAGTGCGGCAGTACTTC.

Concerning this clone: In the same sample, other DNA sequences code for this CDR3. This chain uses TRBV24-1 with TRBJ1-2; tentatively, D is TRBD1 (6 bases). The CDR3 has 13 amino acids. Germline V gene data show CDR1 as KGHDR and CDR2 as SFDVKD. V lost 4 bases, J lost 6 bases, and 11 bases lay in between. CDR3 in DNA: TGTGCCACCAGTGACGAACAGGGAAATGGCTACACCTTC. Residues: CATSDEQGNGYTF.

The rearrangement links TRBV10-3 to TRBJ1-5, with 9 bases fitting TRBD1. CDR3 length: 15 amino acids. The J segment lost 2 bases and the V segment lost 5 bases, leaving 4 bases of the junction unmatched. Germline V lookup: CDR1 ENHRY, CDR2 SYGVKD. The CDR3 sequence: CAISLGQGGNQPQHF. The DNA for the CDR3 is TGTGCCATCAGTCTGGGACAGGGTGGCAATCAGCCCCAGCATTTT.

This clone came up once. This chain links TRBV19 with TRBJ2-2; TRBD2 aligns across 8 bases. The V gene end was trimmed by 3 bases and the J gene end by 6 bases; junction bases not matched to a gene: 6. This CDR3 region has 15 residues. The germline V gene encodes CDR1 LNHDA and CDR2 SQIVND (reference sequence). The CDR3 DNA is TGTGCCAGTAGTATCGAAACGGGGGGGCCCGGGGAGCTGTTTTTT. It encodes CASSIETGGPGELFF. Complete variable domain (other parts from reference TRBV19 and TRBJ2-2): DGGITQSPKYLFRKEGQNVTLSCEQNLNHDAMYWYRQDPGQGLRLIYYSQIVNDFQKGDIAEGYSVSREKKESFPLTVTSAQKNPTAFYLCASSIETGGPGELFFGEGSRLTVL.

The V and J genes are TRBV4-1 and TRBJ2-3, with D unclear. The length of the CDR3 is 13 residues. The V and J ends lost 4 bases and 0 bases respectively, with 5 bases between them. The V gene's germline CDR1 is MGHRA and CDR2 YSYEKL. CDR3 DNA: TGCGCCAGCAGCCCCCTGAGCACAGATACGCAGTATTTT. Its protein is CASSPLSTDTQYF.

The V gene is TRBV7-2, the J gene TRBJ2-7, with D possibly being TRBD2 (5 bases). The germline gives CDR1 SGHTA, CDR2 FQGNSA. The CDR3 contains 15 residues. The V and J ends lost 5 bases and 0 bases respectively, with 14 bases between them. DNA of the CDR3: TGTGCCAGCAGCCCCCAGTTCGGGAACTCCTACGAGCAGTACTTC. Protein product: CASSPQFGNSYEQYF. The full variable domain, rest sourced from reference TRBV7-2 and TRBJ2-7, is GAGVSQSPSNKVTEKGKDVELRCDPISGHTALYWYRQSLGQGLEFLIYFQGNSAPDKSGLPSDRFSAERTGGSVSTLTIQRTQQEDSAVYLCASSPQFGNSYEQYFGPGTRLTVT.

This chain links TRBV7-6 with TRBJ1-2, with D possibly matching TRBD1 (5 bases). Germline V gives CDR1 SGHVS, CDR2 FNYEAQ. The CDR3 loop spans 15 amino acids. V was clipped by 2 bases and J by 4 bases, with 14 bases between them. The CDR3 nucleotides are TGTGCCAGCAGCTTAAGCCAGCCGGGGGGCTATGGCTACACCTTC. This codes for CASSLSQPGGYGYTF.

The chain employs TRBV19 and TRBJ1-3, with D uncertain. The germline gives CDR1 LNHDA, CDR2 SQIVND (reference sequence). The CDR3 has 12 amino acids. The V gene lost 7 bases and the J gene lost 5 bases, with 9 bases spanning the gap. The CDR3, as DNA: TGTGCCAGTATGAGTCCGAGAAACACCATATATTTT. Translation: CASMSPRNTIYF.

V is TRBV9 and J is TRBJ2-5; 7 bases map to TRBD2. The J segment lost 4 bases and the V segment lost 0 bases, leaving 6 bases of the junction unmatched. This CDR3 spans 15 amino acids. The germline CDR1 and CDR2 sequences are SGDLS and YYNGEE. The CDR3 DNA sequence: TGTGCCAGCAGCGTAGATCGGGGGGATATAGAGACCCAGTACTTC. Protein: CASSVDRGDIETQYF. Full variable domain (outside the CDR3, taken from reference TRBV9 and TRBJ2-5): DSGVTQTPKHLITATGQRVTLRCSPRSGDLSVYWYQQSLDQGLQFLIQYYNGEERAKGNILERFSAQQFPDLHSELNLSSLELGDSALYFCASSVDRGDIETQYFGPGTRLLVL.

The chain carries TRBV7-3 and TRBJ1-1; D is undetermined. This CDR3 region has 13 residues. The ends were cut back, 5 bases at V and 5 bases at J, with 12 bases in the middle. Germline CDR1 is SGHTA and CDR2 is FQGTGA. The CDR3 DNA reads TGTGCCAGCAGCGAAGTAAGAGGGACTGAAGCTTTCTTT. It specifies CASSEVRGTEAFF.

This rearrangement joins TRBV16 to TRBJ1-5; no definite D call. Germline values: CDR1 KGHSY, CDR2 FQNENV. CDR3 size: 18 residues. The V end was cut by 4 bases, the J end by 0 bases, with 19 bases between. CDR3: CASSPISPDFNSNQPQHF. CDR3 nucleotides: TGTGCCAGCAGCCCAATCAGTCCGGACTTTAATAGCAATCAGCCCCAGCATTTT.

Here the CDR3 reads CASRTSGVNYNEQFF. Here the CDR3 DNA reads TGTGCCAGCAGAACCTCGGGGGTAAACTACAATGAGCAGTTCTTC. V usage is TRBV7-8 and J usage is TRBJ2-1; maybe TRBD2 (6 bases). V lost 6 bases and J 3 bases, leaving 15 bases between the germline ends. Per germline, CDR1 SGHVS and CDR2 FQNEAQ. The CDR3 consists of 15 residues.

The rearrangement uses TRBV18 and TRBJ1-4; TRBD1 agrees at 9 bases. CDR1 is KGHSH, CDR2 LQKENI, per germline. This CDR3 contains 16 residues. Trimming cost V 3 bases and J 8 bases; bases outside gene matches: 10. The CDR3 DNA follows: TGTGCCAGCTCACCGAACCGGGGACAGGGTGGGGAAAAACTGTTTTTT. It specifies CASSPNRGQGGEKLFF.

J is TRBJ2-5 and V is TRBV5-6; 9 positions match TRBD1. This CDR3 is 16 amino acids long. With 4 bases clipped from V and 6 bases from J, the junction kept 13 bases outside the gene matches. The V gene's germline CDR1 is SGHDT and CDR2 YYEEEE. For the CDR3, the DNA is TGTGCCAGCAGCGCGGGACAGGGAATTATCGGAAAGACCCAGTACTTC. It codes for CASSAGQGIIGKTQYF.

The chain employs TRBV5-6 and TRBJ2-3; D not resolved. The V end was cut by 4 bases, the J end by 2 bases, with 11 bases between. The CDR3 contains 14 residues. Germline CDR1 and CDR2: SGHDT and YYEEEE. The CDR3 coding sequence is TGTGCCAGCAGCACGCCTAGACCCACAGATACGCAGTATTTT. Protein: CASSTPRPTDTQYF.

This chain links TRBV6-1 with TRBJ1-5; D is possibly TRBD1 (6 bases). CDR1 and CDR2 (germline): MNHNS, SASEGT. The V gene lost 2 bases and the J gene lost 3 bases, with 8 bases spanning the gap. The CDR3 covers 14 residues. Here the CDR3 DNA reads TGTGCCAGCAGTGAAAACAGGGTCAATCAGCCCCAGCATTTT. Residues: CASSENRVNQPQHF.

This clone has a single count. The J gene is TRBJ1-5, the V gene TRBV10-3; 7 nucleotides match TRBD1. From germline, CDR1 is ENHRY and CDR2 SYGVKD. J was trimmed by 7 bases and V by 7 bases; bases with no gene match: 10. CDR3 size: 14 residues. The CDR3 spells CAITSDRSGQPQHF. The CDR3 DNA reads TGTGCCATCACCTCGGACAGGTCGGGACAGCCCCAGCATTTT.

In this sample, this clone turned up once. V is TRBV30 and J is TRBJ1-6; D perhaps matches TRBD1 (5 bases). Trimming left V 1 base short and J 0 bases short, with 13 bases between. Per the germline V gene, CDR1 is GTSNPN and CDR2 is SVGIG (reference sequence). The CDR3 runs to 17 residues. The CDR3 DNA is TGTGCCTGGAGTGGAAATGGGGGGGGCTCCTATAATTCACCCCTCCACTTT. Its protein is CAWSGNGGGSYNSPLHF.

Comments on this clone: Distinct nucleotide sequences in the sample also encode this CDR3. The rearrangement joins TRBV3-1 (or the pseudogene TRBV3-2) to TRBJ2-1; 12 positions agree with TRBD2. V lost 5 bases to trimming and J lost 5 bases; unmatched junction nucleotides: 1. Germline CDR1 LGHDT, CDR2 YNNKEL (reference sequence). The CDR3 runs 14 residues. The CDR3 coding sequence is TGTGCCAGCAGCTGGACTAGCGGGGACAATGAGCAGTTCTTC. Protein: CASSWTSGDNEQFF.

V usage is TRBV9 and J usage is TRBJ2-5; D is unresolved. CDR3 length equals 12 residues. Per germline, CDR1 SGDLS and CDR2 YYNGEE. V shed 0 bases and J shed 13 bases, with 13 bases lying between them. The CDR3 loop is CASSVESGRLYF. Here the CDR3 DNA reads TGTGCCAGCAGCGTAGAATCAGGTCGGCTGTACTTC.

This sequence joins TRBV7-8 and TRBJ2-7; maybe TRBD2 (5 bases). Trimming shortened V by 5 bases and J by 4 bases, and 9 bases separated the two germline ends. The CDR3 consists of 12 residues. Germline V gene sequence: CDR1 SGHVS, CDR2 FQNEAQ. Here the CDR3 reads CASSHTGYEQYF. The CDR3 DNA follows: TGTGCCAGCAGCCATACGGGGTACGAGCAGTACTTC.

The V gene is TRBV29-1, the J gene TRBJ1-1; D ambiguous. V was shortened by 2 bases and J by 4 bases, with 14 bases between the two germline ends. The length of the CDR3 is 14 residues. CDR1 is SQVTM, CDR2 ANQGSEA, per germline. The chain's CDR3 is CSVELRGSSTEAFF. The CDR3 DNA reads as TGCAGCGTTGAACTCCGTGGGAGTAGCACTGAAGCTTTCTTT.